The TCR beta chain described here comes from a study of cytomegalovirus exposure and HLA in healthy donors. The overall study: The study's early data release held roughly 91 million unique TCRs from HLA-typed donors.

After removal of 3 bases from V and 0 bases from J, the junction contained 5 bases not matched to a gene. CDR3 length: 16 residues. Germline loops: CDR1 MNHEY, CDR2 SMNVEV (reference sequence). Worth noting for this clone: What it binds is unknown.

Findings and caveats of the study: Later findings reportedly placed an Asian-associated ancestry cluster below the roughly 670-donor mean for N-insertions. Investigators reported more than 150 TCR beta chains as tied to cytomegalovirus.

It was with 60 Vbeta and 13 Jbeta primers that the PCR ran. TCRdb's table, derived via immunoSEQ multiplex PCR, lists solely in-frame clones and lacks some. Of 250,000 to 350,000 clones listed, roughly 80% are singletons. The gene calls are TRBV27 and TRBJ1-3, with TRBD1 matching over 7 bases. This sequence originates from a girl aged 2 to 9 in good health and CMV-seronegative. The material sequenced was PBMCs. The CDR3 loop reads CASSLGQPSSGNTIYF. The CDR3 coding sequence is TGTGCCAGCAGTTTGGGACAGCCCTCCTCTGGAAACACCATATATTTT.